Described below is a single T cell receptor (beta chain) sequence and its context. Antigen specificity is unknown. This sample was included in a study of regulatory T cells in long-lasting Graves disease. Study-level information: Freshly diagnosed Graves' patients had used antithyroid drugs for under 3 months. Whole-study results and caveats: Persistent disease exhibited a predilection for TRBV28, TRBJ1-2 and TRBJ2-5.

The CDR3 is made up of 17 amino acids. The V gene's germline CDR1 is MGHRA and CDR2 YSYEKL. Trimming pared 1 base from V and 7 bases from J, leaving 22 bases between. The sample's time point: newly diagnosed GD, antithyroid drugs for less than 3 months. Extracted PBMC RNA gave rise to the TCR library. Building the TCR beta libraries relied on iRepertoire HTBI primers, and CDR3 regions underwent Arm-PCR. TCRdb processed the multiplex PCR reads anew with MiXCR; each CDR3 protein has one entry. The sample shows 510,000 or so distinct CDR3 sequences, around 11% of them seen only once. Another study also made use of these data, one on T cells in Graves' hyperthyroidism and ophthalmopathy.

The receptor was isolated from a young woman with Graves disease. The sequencing used peripheral blood mononuclear cells (PBMCs), collected at new diagnosis, from a patient treated with antithyroid drugs. The chain is built from TRBV4-1 and TRBJ1-1; D call uncertain. CDR3 bases: TGCGCCAGCAGCCAAGCTGATTTAGGACTGGTCGGGGATGAAGCTTTCTTT. This encodes CASSQADLGLVGDEAFF.